These 21 T cell receptor beta chains were all obtained from the same sample, sequenced in a study of tissue T cells after allogeneic stem cell transplantation. This table comes from immunoSEQ multiplex PCR, and its TCRdb copy is limited to in-frame clones, with some not included. The sample has approximately 45,000 clones; approximately 73% are singletons. Sequenced sample: sorted cells pooled from one or two spleens. All receptors come from a pool of C57BL/6 mice in good health.

In regard to this clone: Gene names and germline refer to mouse. The CDR3 loop reads CASSQGDWGGAEQFF. The DNA read from the CDR3 is TGTGCCAGCAGCCAGGGGGACTGGGGCGGGGCTGAGCAGTTC. The gene calls are TRBV2 and TRBJ2-1, with 10 bases lining up with TRBD2. The read ends 1 residue before the CDR3 terminus; that terminus is restored from the germline J gene. The CDR3 has 15 residues. Germline V gives CDR1 LGHNA, CDR2 YSYQKL. Losses at the gene ends were 3 bases for V and 7 bases for J; bases not matched to a gene: 6.

Comment on this clone: The listed genes are named as in mouse. The sequenced fragment ends 1 residue before the CDR3 boundary, so the rest is inferred from the germline J gene. The genes are TRBV12-1 and TRBJ1-1, with 8 bases aligning to TRBD1. This CDR3 has 14 amino acids. The germline CDR1 and CDR2 sequences are SGHSN and HYEKVE. With V trimmed by 0 bases and J by 3 bases, 2 bases remained unmatched. The CDR3 bases that were read are TGTGCCAGCTCTCTCGGACAGGGTTACACAGAAGTCTTC. This codes for CASSLGQGYTEVF. The CDR3 in its entirety is CASSLGQGYTEVFF.

Concerning this clone itself: Gene names and germline refer to mouse. The read ends 1 residue before the CDR3 terminus; that terminus is restored from the germline J gene. The genes are TRBV13-2 and TRBJ2-1, with 8 bases lining up with TRBD2. V dropped 0 bases and J dropped 3; count of bases not matched to a gene: 8. The CDR3 loop spans 17 amino acids. Germline CDR1 and CDR2: NNHNN and SYGAGS (reference sequence). The CDR3 protein is CASGDAGWGASYAEQFF. Partial CDR3 DNA: TGTGCCAGCGGTGATGCAGGCTGGGGGGCCTCCTATGCTGAGCAGTTC.

Concerning this clone itself: Germline and genes here are mouse. The missing CDR3 end, 1 residue past where the read stops, is filled in from the germline J gene. The gene calls are TRBV13-3 and TRBJ2-1; 7 nucleotides agree with TRBD2. Germline V gene data show CDR1 as NNHDY and CDR2 as SYVADS. Losses at the gene ends were 7 bases for V and 3 bases for J; bases not matched to a gene: 1. The CDR3 contains 12 residues. The CDR3 loop reads CASGGGYAEQFF. The part of the CDR3 DNA that was read is TGTGCCAGCGGGGGGGGCTATGCTGAGCAGTTC.

Concerning this clone itself: Gene names are the mouse ones. The CDR3 end falls 1 residue outside the read, so it is completed with the germline J gene. The V gene is TRBV15, the J gene TRBJ2-7, with D maybe TRBD2 (6 bases). Germline V gene lookup returns CDR1 SGHND and CDR2 FRSKSL. Trimming removed 5 bases from V and 4 bases from J, with 9 bases in between. There are 12 residues in the CDR3. The CDR3 bases that were read are TGTGCCAGCAGTCCTCTGGGGTATGAACAGTAC. Translation gives CASSPLGYEQY. Given in full, the CDR3 is CASSPLGYEQYF. Variable domain in full (rest from reference TRBV15 and TRBJ2-7): DAGVTQTPRHEVAEKGQTIILKCEPVSGHNDLFWYRQTKIQGLELLSYFRSKSLMEDGGAFKDRFKAEMLNSSFSTLKIQPTEPKDSAVYLCASSPLGYEQYFGPGTRLTVL.

Points on this clone: The gene symbols are mouse symbols. CDR3 protein: CASSLDYAETLYF. The CDR3 bases that were read are TGTGCAAGCAGCTTAGATTATGCAGAAACGCTGTAT. The rearrangement links TRBV16 to TRBJ2-3; D call uncertain. The CDR3 is cut off 1 residue early in the read; its end comes from the germline J gene. CDR1 is SGHSA and CDR2 is FRNQAP in the germline V gene. This CDR3 spans 13 amino acids. Between the trimmed V and J ends, which lost 0 bases and 2 bases, there was a span of 3 bases.

Regarding this clone: Genes and germline are mouse. The read terminates 1 residue before the CDR3 end, so the remaining end is supplied by the germline J gene. This sequence joins TRBV4 and TRBJ2-3; D might be TRBD1 (6 bases). CDR3 length: 14 residues. The V and J ends lost 4 bases and 1 base respectively, with 9 bases between them. Looked up from germline, CDR1 is LGHDT and CDR2 is YNNKQL (reference sequence). The CDR3 DNA, read in part, is TGTGCCAGCAGCTTACAGGGAGGTGCAGAAACGCTGTAT. It encodes CASSLQGGAETLY. Given in full, the CDR3 is CASSLQGGAETLYF.

Comment on this clone: Each gene name is a mouse one. The read gets to within 1 residue of the CDR3 end, and the germline J gene fills in the rest. V is TRBV20 and J is TRBJ2-7; tentative D call: TRBD1 (7 bases). Looked up from germline, CDR1 is GFQATS and CDR2 is STVNSAI. CDR3 length: 13 amino acids. V was clipped by 0 bases and J by 5 bases, with 11 bases between them. The sequenced CDR3 bases are TGTGGTGCTAGGGAGAGGGGGCGGGATGAACAGTAC. Translation gives CGARERGRDEQY. The whole CDR3 region reads CGARERGRDEQYF. Complete variable domain (other parts from reference TRBV20 and TRBJ2-7): GALVYQYPRRTICKSGTSMRMECQAVGFQATSVAWYRQSPQKTFELIALSTVNSAIKYEQNFTQEKFPISHPNLSFSSMTVLNAYLEDRGLYLCGARERGRDEQYFGPGTRLTVL.

Remarks on this clone: Mouse gene names and germline throughout. Read data end 1 residue before the CDR3 end; the end is taken from the germline J gene. The J gene is TRBJ2-1, the V gene TRBV4; 8 nucleotides align to TRBD2. The trim removed 4 bases at V and 3 bases at J, leaving 5 bases unmatched. Germline V gene sequence: CDR1 LGHDT, CDR2 YNNKQL (reference sequence). CDR3 length equals 15 residues. CDR3 protein: CASSSPGGLYAEQFF. The CDR3 bases that were read are TGTGCCAGCAGCTCTCCTGGGGGGCTCTATGCTGAGCAGTTC.

Of note for this clone: These gene names are mouse names. The read terminates 1 residue before the CDR3 end, so the remaining end is supplied by the germline J gene. The J gene is TRBJ2-2, the V gene TRBV19; TRBD2 matches 7 bases. Germline V gene data show CDR1 as FNHDT and CDR2 as SITEND (reference sequence). V shed 4 bases, J shed 1 base, and the junction held 4 bases outside the gene matches. CDR3 length equals 15 residues. CDR3 DNA (partial): TGTGCCAGCAGTCCTCGACTGGGAAACACCGGGCAGCTCTAC. This translates into CASSPRLGNTGQLY. The CDR3 in its entirety is CASSPRLGNTGQLYF.

In regard to this clone: An end of the junction does not agree with germline; a read error may underlie this. Germline and genes here are mouse. The CDR3 end is not reached by the read, which stops 1 residue before it; the germline J gene fills it in. The sample has other DNA sequences that encode this CDR3 too. The V and J genes are TRBV5 and TRBJ2-7, with 13 bases identical to TRBD2. Germline V lookup: CDR1 LGHNA, CDR2 YNLKQL (reference sequence). The CDR3 contains 16 residues. The DNA read from the CDR3 is TGCGCCAGCAGCCAAGAAGTCGGGACTGGGGGGGTTGAACAGTAC. Translated: CASSQEVGTGGVEQY. From start to end, the CDR3 is CASSQEVGTGGVEQYF.

Note on this clone: Gene names and germline match the mouse. Other DNA sequences of this sample code for an identical CDR3. The CDR3 reads CASSQDWGGQNTLYF. Incomplete CDR3 DNA: TGTGCCAGCAGCCAAGACTGGGGGGGTCAAAACACCTTGTAC. The V and J genes are TRBV5 and TRBJ2-4; 8 bases are a match to TRBD2. The read ends 1 residue before the CDR3 terminus; that terminus is restored from the germline J gene. Trimming removed 0 bases from V and 1 base from J; junction bases left unmatched: 0. This CDR3 contains 15 residues. The germline gives CDR1 LGHNA, CDR2 YNLKQL (reference sequence).

About this clone: All gene names here are mouse names. The read ends 1 residue shy of where the CDR3 ends; the end is completed using the germline J gene. V is TRBV12-2 and J is TRBJ1-4, with TRBD1 identical over 11 bases. CDR1 is SGHLS, CDR2 HYDKME, per germline. The CDR3 is 16 residues long. J lost 3 bases, V lost 4 bases, and 6 bases had no gene match. CDR3 bases read: TGTGCCAGCTCCTGGGGACAGGGGGACGCCAACGAAAGATTATTT. Encoded protein: CASSWGQGDANERLF. Given in full, the CDR3 is CASSWGQGDANERLFF.

On this clone: Mouse gene names and germline throughout. The read halts 1 residue ahead of the CDR3 end, with the missing end drawn from the germline J gene. The chain links TRBV12-1 to TRBJ1-1; TRBD1 is a possible D gene (6 bases). Germline V gives CDR1 SGHSN, CDR2 HYEKVE. The CDR3 has 14 residues. V lost 0 bases and J 5 bases, leaving 12 bases between the germline ends. CDR3 DNA, as far as it was read: TGTGCCAGCTCTCTCGGGGGGGCGAGGACAGAAGTCTTC. It specifies CASSLGGARTEVF. The CDR3, in full, reads CASSLGGARTEVFF.

Comment on this clone: Genes here carry mouse names. The part of the CDR3 DNA that was read is TGTGCCAGCAGACTGGGGGGGCTGCAAGACACCCAGTAC. Translating it yields CASRLGGLQDTQY. The whole CDR3 is CASRLGGLQDTQYF. This chain links TRBV3 with TRBJ2-5; 11 bases align to TRBD2. Read coverage stops 1 residue before the CDR3 terminus; the germline J gene supplies the remainder. Germline V lookup: CDR1 SNHLY, CDR2 FYNGKV (reference sequence). The V and J ends lost 6 bases and 3 bases, in that order; junction bases with no gene match: 2. The CDR3 covers 14 residues. The entire variable domain, with the rest obtained from reference TRBV3 and TRBJ2-5, is as follows: GPKVLQIPSHQIIDMGQMVTLNCDPVSNHLYFYWYKQILGQQMEFLVNFYNGKVMEKSKLFKDQFSVERPDGSYFTLKIQPTALEDSAVYFCASRLGGLQDTQYFGPGTRLLVL.

Notes on this clone: Any gene name here is a mouse gene name. The read ends 1 residue before the CDR3 terminus; that terminus is restored from the germline J gene. The V call is TRBV12-1, the J call TRBJ2-7, with 7 bases matching TRBD2. In germline, CDR1 is SGHSN, CDR2 HYEKVE. The V gene end was trimmed by 4 bases and the J gene end by 6 bases; junction bases not matched to a gene: 5. This CDR3 contains 12 residues. CDR3 bases read: TGTGCCAGCTCCCCTGACTGGGTTGAACAGTAC. Translating gives CASSPDWVEQY. The complete CDR3 reads CASSPDWVEQYF.

As for this clone: Mouse names are used for the genes. The read finishes 1 residue shy of the CDR3 end, and the germline J gene is used to complete it. This chain connects TRBV5 to TRBJ2-3; 8 bases match TRBD2. V lost 0 bases to trimming and J lost 3 bases; unmatched junction nucleotides: 5. The CDR3 covers 16 residues. In germline, CDR1 is LGHNA, CDR2 YNLKQL (reference sequence). The sequenced CDR3 bases are TGTGCCAGCAGCCAAGAATGGGGGGGGCACGCAGAAACGCTGTAT. This translates into CASSQEWGGHAETLY. The entire CDR3 sequence reads CASSQEWGGHAETLYF.

About this clone itself: Mouse gene names apply. The read terminates 1 residue ahead of where the CDR3 ends, so the germline J gene completes it. The V call is TRBV16, the J call TRBJ1-2; D is unresolved. CDR1 is SGHSA, CDR2 FRNQAP, per germline. This CDR3 is built from 13 residues. V dropped 0 bases and J dropped 1 base, with 3 bases sitting between them. The DNA read from the CDR3 is TGTGCAAGCAGCTTAGAGGGAAACTCCGACTACACC. It is translated as CASSLEGNSDYT. The full-length CDR3 reads as CASSLEGNSDYTF.

On this clone itself: Any gene name here is a mouse gene name. The CDR3 end is not reached by the read, which stops 1 residue before it; the germline J gene fills it in. This chain uses TRBV1 with TRBJ2-7; D is possibly TRBD1 (5 bases). This CDR3 has 12 amino acids. Trimming shortened V by 3 bases and J by 4 bases, and 7 bases separated the two germline ends. CDR1 NSQYPW and CDR2 LRSPGD come from the germline V gene (reference sequence). CDR3 loop: CTCSARVYEQYF. CDR3 DNA (partial): TGCACCTGCAGTGCCAGGGTATATGAACAGTAC. The whole variable domain, remainder taken from reference TRBV1 and TRBJ2-7, is VTLLEQNPRWRLVPRGQAVNLRCILKNSQYPWMSWYQQDLQKQLQWLFTLRSPGDKEVKSLPGADYLATRVTDTELRLQVANMSQGRTLYCTCSARVYEQYFGPGTRLTVL.

To note about this clone: Gene names are the mouse ones. Read sequence stops 1 residue before the CDR3 end, and the germline J gene provides the missing end. The rearrangement links TRBV29 to TRBJ2-2; the D gene is possibly TRBD1 (6 bases). V lost 2 bases and J 4 bases, leaving 11 bases between the germline ends. Looked up from germline, CDR1 is MSHET and CDR2 is SYDVDS. The CDR3 runs to 15 residues. CDR3 amino acids: CASSLRDKITGQLYF. The sequenced CDR3 bases are TGTGCTAGCAGTTTAAGGGACAAAATCACCGGGCAGCTCTAC.

As to this clone: Mouse germline and gene names are used. The read stops 1 residue short of the end of the CDR3; the missing end is completed from the germline J gene. The rearrangement uses TRBV13-3 and TRBJ1-5, with D perhaps TRBD1 (5 bases). CDR1 and CDR2 from the germline V gene are NNHDY and SYVADS. The V end lost 0 bases, the J end lost 9 bases, and 13 bases lay between the germline ends. The length of the CDR3 is 14 residues. The CDR3 spells CASSDASGRRAPLF. Partial CDR3 DNA: TGTGCCAGCAGTGATGCGTCAGGGAGGAGGGCTCCGCTT.